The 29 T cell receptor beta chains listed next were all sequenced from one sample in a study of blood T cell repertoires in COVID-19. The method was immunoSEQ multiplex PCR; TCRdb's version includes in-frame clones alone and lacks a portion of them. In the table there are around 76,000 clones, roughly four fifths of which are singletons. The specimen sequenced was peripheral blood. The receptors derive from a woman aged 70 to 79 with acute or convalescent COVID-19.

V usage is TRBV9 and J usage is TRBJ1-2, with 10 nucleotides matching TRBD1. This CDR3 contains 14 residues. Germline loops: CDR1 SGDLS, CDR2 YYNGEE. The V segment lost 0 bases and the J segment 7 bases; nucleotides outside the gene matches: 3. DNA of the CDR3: TGTGCCAGCAGCGTAGAGGGGACAGGGGCTGGCTACACCTTC. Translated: CASSVEGTGAGYTF.

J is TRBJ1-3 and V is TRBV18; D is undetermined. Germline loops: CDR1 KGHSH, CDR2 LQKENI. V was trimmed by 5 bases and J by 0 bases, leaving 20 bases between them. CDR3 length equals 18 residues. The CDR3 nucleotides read TGTGCCAGCTCAGCCCCGGGATCCCCCGTATACTCTGGAAACACCATATATTTT. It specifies CASSAPGSPVYSGNTIYF.

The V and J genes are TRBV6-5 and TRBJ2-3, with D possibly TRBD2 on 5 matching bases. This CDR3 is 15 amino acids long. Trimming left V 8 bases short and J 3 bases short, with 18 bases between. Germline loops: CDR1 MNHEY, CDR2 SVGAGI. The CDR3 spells CASGIGGSPTDTQYF. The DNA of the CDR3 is TGTGCCAGCGGGATTGGAGGTTCCCCTACAGATACGCAGTATTTT.

The CDR3 here is CAWSGTAEAFF. The CDR3 DNA sequence: TGTGCCTGGTCCGGGACAGCAGAAGCTTTCTTT. The gene calls are TRBV30 and TRBJ1-1; 7 bases match TRBD1. Germline trimming cut 5 bases from V and 8 bases from J; bases unmatched to any gene: 5. Germline lookup yields CDR1 GTSNPN and CDR2 SVGIG (reference sequence). The CDR3 extends over 11 amino acids.

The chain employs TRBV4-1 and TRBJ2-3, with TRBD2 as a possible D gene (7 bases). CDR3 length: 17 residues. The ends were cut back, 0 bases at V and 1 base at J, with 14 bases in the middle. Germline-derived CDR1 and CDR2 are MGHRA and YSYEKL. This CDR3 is CASSQDPAGAGTDTQYF. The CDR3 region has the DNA TGCGCCAGCAGCCAAGATCCCGCGGGGGCGGGCACAGATACGCAGTATTTT.

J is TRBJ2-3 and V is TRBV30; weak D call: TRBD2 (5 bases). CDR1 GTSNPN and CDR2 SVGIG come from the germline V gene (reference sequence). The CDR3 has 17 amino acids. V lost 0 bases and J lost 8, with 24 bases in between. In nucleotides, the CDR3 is TGTGCCTGGAGTGTACGGGTGGTCGGGGTTATTTCGGGTACGCAGTATTTT. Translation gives CAWSVRVVGVISGTQYF.

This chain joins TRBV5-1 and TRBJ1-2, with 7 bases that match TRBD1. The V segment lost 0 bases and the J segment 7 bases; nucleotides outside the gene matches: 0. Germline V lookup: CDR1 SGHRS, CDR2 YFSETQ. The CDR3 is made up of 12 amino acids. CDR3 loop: CASSLGQGGYTF. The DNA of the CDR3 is TGCGCCAGCAGCTTGGGACAGGGTGGCTACACCTTC.

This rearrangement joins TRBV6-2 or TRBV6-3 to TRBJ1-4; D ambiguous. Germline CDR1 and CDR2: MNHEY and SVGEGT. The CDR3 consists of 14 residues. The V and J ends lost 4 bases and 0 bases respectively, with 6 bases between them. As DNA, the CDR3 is TGTGCCAGCAGTTTAGAAGCAACTAATGAAAAACTGTTTTTT. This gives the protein CASSLEATNEKLFF.

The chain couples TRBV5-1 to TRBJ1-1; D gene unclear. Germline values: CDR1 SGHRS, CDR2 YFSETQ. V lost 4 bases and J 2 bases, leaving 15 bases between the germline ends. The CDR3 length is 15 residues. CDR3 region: CASSPGTSGNTEAFF. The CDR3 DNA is TGCGCCAGCAGCCCCGGAACCTCGGGAAACACTGAAGCTTTCTTT. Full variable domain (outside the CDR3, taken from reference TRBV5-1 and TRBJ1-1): KAGVTQTPRYLIKTRGQQVTLSCSPISGHRSVSWYQQTPGQGLQFLFEYFSETQRNKGNFPGRFSGRQFSNSRSEMNVSTLELGDSALYLCASSPGTSGNTEAFFGQGTRLTVV.

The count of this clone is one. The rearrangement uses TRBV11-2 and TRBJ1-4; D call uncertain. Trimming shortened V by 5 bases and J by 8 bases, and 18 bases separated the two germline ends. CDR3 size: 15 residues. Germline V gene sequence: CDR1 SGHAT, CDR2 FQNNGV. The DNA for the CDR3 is TGTGCCAGCAGCCCGGAGCCTCTGACGGGGGAAAAACTGTTTTTT. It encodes CASSPEPLTGEKLFF.

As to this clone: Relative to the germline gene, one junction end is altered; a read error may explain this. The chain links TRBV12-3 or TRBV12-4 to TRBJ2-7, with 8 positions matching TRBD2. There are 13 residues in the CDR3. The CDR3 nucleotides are TGTGCCACCAGTTCCGGGAGGGCCTACGAGCAGTACTTC. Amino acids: CATSSGRAYEQYF.

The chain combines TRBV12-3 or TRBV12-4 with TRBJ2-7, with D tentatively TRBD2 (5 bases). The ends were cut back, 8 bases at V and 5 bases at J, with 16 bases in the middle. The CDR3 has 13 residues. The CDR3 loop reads CASGRLPSNEQYF. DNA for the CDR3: TGTGCCAGCGGGCGACTACCTAGCAACGAGCAGTACTTC.

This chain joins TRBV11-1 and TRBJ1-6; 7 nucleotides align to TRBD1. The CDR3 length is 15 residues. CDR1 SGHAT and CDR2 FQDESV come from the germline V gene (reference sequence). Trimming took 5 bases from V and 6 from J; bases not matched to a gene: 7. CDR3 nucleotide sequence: TGTGCCAGCAGCGGAGACAGGGATCGTAATTCACCCCTCCACTTT. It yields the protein CASSGDRDRNSPLHF.

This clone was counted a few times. Written as DNA, the CDR3 is TGTGCCTGGATTATGACAGGGGCAAAACGAAATTCACCCCTCCACTTT. It is translated as CAWIMTGAKRNSPLHF. This sequence joins TRBV30 and TRBJ1-6; TRBD1 matches 8 bases. The trim removed 4 bases at V and 7 bases at J, leaving 12 bases unmatched. Germline V gene data show CDR1 as GTSNPN and CDR2 as SVGIG (reference sequence). This CDR3 has 16 amino acids.

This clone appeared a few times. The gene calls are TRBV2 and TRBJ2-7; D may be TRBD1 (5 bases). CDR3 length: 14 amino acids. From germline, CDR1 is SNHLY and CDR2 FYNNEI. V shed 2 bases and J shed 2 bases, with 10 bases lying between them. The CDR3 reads CASSEMVGAYEQYF. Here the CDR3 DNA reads TGTGCCAGCAGTGAAATGGTAGGGGCCTACGAGCAGTACTTC.

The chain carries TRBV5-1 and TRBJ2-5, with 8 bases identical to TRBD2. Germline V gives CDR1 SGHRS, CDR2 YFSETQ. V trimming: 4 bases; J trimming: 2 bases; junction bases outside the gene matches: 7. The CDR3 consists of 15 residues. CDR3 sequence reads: CASSGASGPQETQYF. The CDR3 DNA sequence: TGCGCCAGCAGCGGGGCTAGCGGGCCTCAAGAGACCCAGTACTTC.

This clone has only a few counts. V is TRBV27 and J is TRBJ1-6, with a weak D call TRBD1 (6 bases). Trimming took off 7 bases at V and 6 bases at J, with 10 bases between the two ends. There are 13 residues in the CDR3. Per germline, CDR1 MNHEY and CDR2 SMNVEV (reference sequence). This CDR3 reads CASNDRLNSPLHF. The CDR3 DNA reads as TGTGCCAGCAACGACAGGCTTAATTCACCCCTCCACTTT.

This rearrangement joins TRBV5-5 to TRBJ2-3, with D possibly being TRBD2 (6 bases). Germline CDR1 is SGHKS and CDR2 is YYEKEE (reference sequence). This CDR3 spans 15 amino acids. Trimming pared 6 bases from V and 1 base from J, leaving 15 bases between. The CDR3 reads CASTSRPGGTDTQYF. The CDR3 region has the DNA TGTGCCAGCACCTCCCGGCCGGGGGGCACAGATACGCAGTATTTT.

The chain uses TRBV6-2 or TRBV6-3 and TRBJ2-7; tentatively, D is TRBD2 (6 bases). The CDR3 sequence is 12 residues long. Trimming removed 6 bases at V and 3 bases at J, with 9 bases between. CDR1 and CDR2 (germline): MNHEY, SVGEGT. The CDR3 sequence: CASSPGGYEQYF. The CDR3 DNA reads TGTGCCAGCAGCCCCGGGGGCTACGAGCAGTACTTC.

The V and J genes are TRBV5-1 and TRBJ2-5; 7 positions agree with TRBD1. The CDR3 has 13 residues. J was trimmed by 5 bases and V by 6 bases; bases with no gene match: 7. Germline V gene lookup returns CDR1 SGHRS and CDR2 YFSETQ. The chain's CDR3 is CASMTGYEETQYF. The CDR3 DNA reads TGCGCCAGCATGACAGGGTATGAGGAGACCCAGTACTTC.

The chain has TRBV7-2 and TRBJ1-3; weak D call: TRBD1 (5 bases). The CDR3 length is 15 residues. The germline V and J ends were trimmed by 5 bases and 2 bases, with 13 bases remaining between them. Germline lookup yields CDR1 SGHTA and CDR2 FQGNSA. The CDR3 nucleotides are TGTGCCAGCAGCCCCGTCGGGGGAGCTGGAAACACCATATATTTT. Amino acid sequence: CASSPVGGAGNTIYF.

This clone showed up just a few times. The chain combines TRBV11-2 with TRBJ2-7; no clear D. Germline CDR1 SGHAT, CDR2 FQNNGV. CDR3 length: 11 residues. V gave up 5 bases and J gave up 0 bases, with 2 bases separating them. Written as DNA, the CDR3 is TGTGCCAGCAGCCGCTCCTACGAGCAGTACTTC. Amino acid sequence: CASSRSYEQYF.

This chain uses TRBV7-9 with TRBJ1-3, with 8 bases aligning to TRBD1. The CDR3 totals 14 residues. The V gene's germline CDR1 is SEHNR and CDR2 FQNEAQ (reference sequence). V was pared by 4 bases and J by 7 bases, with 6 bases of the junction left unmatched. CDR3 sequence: CASSSGQGLNTIYF. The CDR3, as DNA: TGTGCCAGCAGCTCCGGACAGGGCCTGAACACCATATATTTT.

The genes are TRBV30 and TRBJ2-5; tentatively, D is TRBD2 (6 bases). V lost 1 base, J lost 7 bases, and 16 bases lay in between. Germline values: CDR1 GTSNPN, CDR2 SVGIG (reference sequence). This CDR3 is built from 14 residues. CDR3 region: CAWSAGLPDGTQYF. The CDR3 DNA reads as TGTGCCTGGAGTGCGGGACTGCCAGATGGGACCCAGTACTTC.

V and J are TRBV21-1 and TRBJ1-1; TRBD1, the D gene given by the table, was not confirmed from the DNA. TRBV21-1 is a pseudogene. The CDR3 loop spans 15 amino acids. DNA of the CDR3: TGTGCCAGCAGCAAAATATGGTCAGTGAACACTGAAGCTTTCTTT. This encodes CASSKIWSVNTEAFF.

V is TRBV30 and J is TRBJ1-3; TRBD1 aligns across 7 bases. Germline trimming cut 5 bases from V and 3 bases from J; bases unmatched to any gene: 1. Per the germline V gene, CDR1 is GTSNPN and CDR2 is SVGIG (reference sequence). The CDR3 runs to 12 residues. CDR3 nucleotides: TGTGCCTGGTACAGGGGTGGAAACACCATATATTTT. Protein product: CAWYRGGNTIYF. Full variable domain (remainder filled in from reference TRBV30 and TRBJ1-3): SQTIHQWPATLVQPVGSPLSLECTVEGTSNPNLYWYRQAAGRGLQLLFYSVGIGQISSEVPQNLSASRPQDRQFILSSKKLLLSDSGFYLCAWYRGGNTIYFGEGSWLTVV.

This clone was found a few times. CDR3 bases: TGTGCCAGTAGTATCGAATCAGGGGGACGAGGAAACCGCTACGAGCAGTACTTC. It is translated as CASSIESGGRGNRYEQYF. The chain has TRBV19 and TRBJ2-7; 7 bases match TRBD1. After removal of 3 bases from V and 3 bases from J, the junction contained 17 bases not matched to a gene. The CDR3 contains 18 residues. From germline, CDR1 is LNHDA and CDR2 SQIVND (reference sequence).

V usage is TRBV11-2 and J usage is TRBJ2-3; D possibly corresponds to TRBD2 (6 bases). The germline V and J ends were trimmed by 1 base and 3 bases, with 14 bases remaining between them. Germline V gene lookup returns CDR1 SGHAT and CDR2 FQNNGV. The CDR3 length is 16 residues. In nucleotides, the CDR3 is TGTGCCAGCAGCTTAGCCGTTCCGGGGGAGACAGATACGCAGTATTTT. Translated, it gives CASSLAVPGETDTQYF.

CDR3 loop: CASSFSEAGELFF. The CDR3 nucleotides read TGTGCCAGCAGCTTCAGCGAGGCCGGGGAGCTGTTTTTT. The chain links TRBV7-2 to TRBJ2-2, with D unresolved. CDR3 length: 13 amino acids. Looked up from germline, CDR1 is SGHTA and CDR2 is FQGNSA. V was shortened by 3 bases and J by 6 bases, with 8 bases between the two germline ends.